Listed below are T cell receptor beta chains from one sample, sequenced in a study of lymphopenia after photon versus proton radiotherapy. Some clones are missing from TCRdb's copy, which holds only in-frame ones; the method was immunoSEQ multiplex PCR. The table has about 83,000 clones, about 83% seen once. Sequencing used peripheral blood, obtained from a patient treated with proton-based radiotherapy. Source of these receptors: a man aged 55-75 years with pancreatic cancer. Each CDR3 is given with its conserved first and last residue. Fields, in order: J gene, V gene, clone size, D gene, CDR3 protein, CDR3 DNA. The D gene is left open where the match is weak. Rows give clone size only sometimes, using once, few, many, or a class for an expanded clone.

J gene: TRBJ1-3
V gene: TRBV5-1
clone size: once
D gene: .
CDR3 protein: CASSLGGGTGNTIYF
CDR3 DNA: TGCGCCAGCAGCTTGGGCGGGGGGACTGGAAACACCATATATTTT

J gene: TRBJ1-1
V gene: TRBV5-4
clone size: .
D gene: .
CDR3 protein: CASRNAAGELNTEAFF
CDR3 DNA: TGTGCCAGCAGAAACGCGGCGGGGGAATTGAACACTGAAGCTTTCTTT

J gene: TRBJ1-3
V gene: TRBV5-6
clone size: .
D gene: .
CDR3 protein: CASSLFTLARGNTIYF
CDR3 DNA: TGTGCCAGCAGCTTATTTACCTTAGCCCGTGGAAACACCATATATTTT

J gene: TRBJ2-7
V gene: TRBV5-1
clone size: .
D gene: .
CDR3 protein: CASSFELGSYEQYF
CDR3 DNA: TGCGCCAGCAGCTTCGAATTGGGGTCCTACGAGCAGTACTTC

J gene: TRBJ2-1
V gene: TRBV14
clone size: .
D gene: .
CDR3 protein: CASSQEFWSIHNEQFF
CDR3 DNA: TGTGCCAGCAGCCAAGAGTTTTGGTCGATTCACAATGAGCAGTTCTTC

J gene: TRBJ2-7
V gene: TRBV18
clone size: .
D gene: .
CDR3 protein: CASSSTGRNEQYF
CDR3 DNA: TGTGCCAGCTCATCGACAGGGAGGAACGAGCAGTACTTC

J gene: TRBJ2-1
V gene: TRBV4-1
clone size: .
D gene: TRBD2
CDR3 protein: CASSQSPVASGYNEQFF
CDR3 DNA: TGCGCCAGCAGCCAATCGCCTGTGGCTAGCGGATACAATGAGCAGTTCTTC

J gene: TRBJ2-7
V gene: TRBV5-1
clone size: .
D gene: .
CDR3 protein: CASSLAARNEQYF
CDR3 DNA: TGCGCCAGCAGCTTGGCCGCGAGGAACGAGCAGTACTTC

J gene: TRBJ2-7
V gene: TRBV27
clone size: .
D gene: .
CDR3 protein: CASSSQVQATGRGEQYF
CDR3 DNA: TGTGCCAGCAGTTCACAAGTACAGGCGACCGGTCGGGGCGAGCAGTACTTC

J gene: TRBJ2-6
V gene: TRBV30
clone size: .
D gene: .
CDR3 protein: CAWSAPGSGANVLTF
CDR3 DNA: TGTGCCTGGAGTGCTCCAGGGTCTGGGGCCAACGTCCTGACTTTC

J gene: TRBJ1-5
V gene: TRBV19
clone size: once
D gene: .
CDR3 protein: CASSINGPPHQPQHF
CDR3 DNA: TGTGCCAGTAGTATTAACGGGCCCCCCCATCAGCCCCAGCATTTT

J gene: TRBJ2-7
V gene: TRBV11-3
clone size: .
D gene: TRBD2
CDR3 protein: CASSFLSGSSYEQYF
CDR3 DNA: TGTGCCAGCAGCTTTCTCAGCGGGAGTTCATACGAGCAGTACTTC

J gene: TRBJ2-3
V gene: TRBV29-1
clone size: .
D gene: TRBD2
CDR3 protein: CSASGSADTQYF
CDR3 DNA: TGCAGCGCTAGCGGGAGTGCAGATACGCAGTATTTT

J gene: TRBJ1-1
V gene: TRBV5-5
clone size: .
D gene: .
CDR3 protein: CASSFRQGNTEAFF
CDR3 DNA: TGTGCCAGCAGCTTTCGGCAGGGGAACACTGAAGCTTTCTTT

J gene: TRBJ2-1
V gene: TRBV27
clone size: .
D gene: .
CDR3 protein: CASSLIGRSSYNEQFF
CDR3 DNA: TGTGCCAGCAGTTTAATTGGGCGGAGCTCCTACAATGAGCAGTTCTTC